The present TCR beta chain was sequenced within a study of metastatic and nonmetastatic thyroid tumors. Study background: Repertoires from blood and tumor or nodule tissue of malignant and benign thyroid patients were compared. General observations from the study: Within blood and tumor, benign nodules reportedly had significantly lower TCR beta diversity than malignant thyroid tumors did.

Before thyroid surgery, none of the patients had received any treatment. There are a few counts of this clone. The antigen remains undetermined. Authors' analysis steps: For papillary thyroid cancer, a distant-metastasis classifier was constructed from CDR3 differences observed across clinicopathological groups. Via MiXCR, TCRdb re-called the PCR reads. The V and J calls, along with clone size, are taken from TCRdb and not from the paper's own processing. The sample carries approximately 16,000 clones, 25% to 35% recorded once. The clonotype comes from a male donor with papillary thyroid cancer or a benign thyroid nodule (not recorded which). Some clones in this sample may be carry-over from other donors' samples. Sequenced sample: tumor tissue.

CDR3 in DNA: TGTGCCAGTAGTAAACAGGCGAACACCGGGGAGCTGTTTTTT. This encodes CASSKQANTGELFF. J is TRBJ2-2 and V is TRBV19; D may be TRBD1 (5 bases). This CDR3 is built from 14 residues. The germline gives CDR1 LNHDA, CDR2 SQIVND (reference sequence). Trimming cost V 4 bases and J 0 bases, with 6 bases left between them.